Listed below are T cell receptor beta chains from one sample, sequenced in a study of blood T cells in healthy people across ages. TCRdb processed the 5' RACE reads anew with MiXCR; each CDR3 protein has one entry. The sample consists of 1.2 million to 1.5 million distinct CDR3 sequences, 59% of them appearing once. What was sequenced was blood. The receptors were gathered from a man aged 18 to 29 in good health. CDR3s include the opening cysteine and the closing phenylalanine or tryptophan. The order of the fields is J gene, clone size, D gene, V gene, CDR3 DNA, CDR3 protein. D genes are given only for firm matches. Rows may omit the clone size; those that give it use once, few, many or a size class.

j_call: TRBJ2-1
clone_size: NA
d_call: TRBD1
v_call: TRBV24-1
cdr3_nt: TGTGCCACCAGCCGACCGGGACAGCGCTCCTACAATGAGCAGTTCTTC
cdr3_aa: CATSRPGQRSYNEQFF

j_call: TRBJ1-6
clone_size: NA
d_call: NA
v_call: TRBV2
cdr3_nt: TGTGCCACCTGCTGGGGGGGACTTAATTCACCCCTCCACTTT
cdr3_aa: CATCWGGLNSPLHF

j_call: TRBJ2-7
clone_size: NA
d_call: TRBD2
v_call: TRBV6-2/TRBV6-3
cdr3_nt: TGTGCCAGCAGTTACTGGACTAGCGGGCCCTCCTACGAGCAGTACTTC
cdr3_aa: CASSYWTSGPSYEQYF

j_call: TRBJ2-1
clone_size: NA
d_call: NA
v_call: TRBV12-3/TRBV12-4
cdr3_nt: TGTGCCAGCAGTTTGAGGCAGACCGACAATGAGCAGTTCTTC
cdr3_aa: CASSLRQTDNEQFF

j_call: TRBJ2-7
clone_size: NA
d_call: TRBD2
v_call: TRBV7-2
cdr3_nt: TGTGTCAGCAGCCGCCCCGGGACTAGTCCCTCCTACGAGCAGTACTTC
cdr3_aa: CVSSRPGTSPSYEQYF

j_call: TRBJ2-4
clone_size: once
d_call: TRBD1
v_call: TRBV27
cdr3_nt: TGTGCCAGCAGTTTCACGGGACAGTCCTACGGGCAGTACTTC
cdr3_aa: CASSFTGQSYGQYF

j_call: TRBJ2-1
clone_size: NA
d_call: TRBD2
v_call: TRBV20-1
cdr3_nt: TGCAGTGCTAGACCTATAGCGGGAGACAATGAGCAGTTCTTC
cdr3_aa: CSARPIAGDNEQFF

j_call: TRBJ2-7
clone_size: NA
d_call: TRBD1
v_call: TRBV7-2
cdr3_nt: TGTACCAGCAGCTTAGGACAGGGAGACTACGAGCAGTACTTC
cdr3_aa: CTSSLGQGDYEQYF

j_call: TRBJ1-6
clone_size: few
d_call: NA
v_call: TRBV7-9
cdr3_nt: TGTGCCAGCAGCTTACCGGACACGGATTCACCCCTCCACTTT
cdr3_aa: CASSLPDTDSPLHF

j_call: TRBJ2-2
clone_size: NA
d_call: TRBD2
v_call: TRBV7-2
cdr3_nt: TGTGCCAGCAGCTTAGCCATAGCGGGGGGGCCTGGCGGGGAGCTGTTTTTT
cdr3_aa: CASSLAIAGGPGGELFF

j_call: TRBJ1-1
clone_size: few
d_call: NA
v_call: TRBV27
cdr3_nt: TGTGCCAGCAGTTTCGGTGGCGGCGGGTACACTGAAGCTTTCTTT
cdr3_aa: CASSFGGGGYTEAFF

j_call: TRBJ2-7
clone_size: few
d_call: TRBD1
v_call: TRBV6-5
cdr3_nt: TGTGCCAGCAGTTATAGGGTGCGACAGGGGGCCTACTACTACGAGCAGTACTTC
cdr3_aa: CASSYRVRQGAYYYEQYF

j_call: TRBJ2-5
clone_size: NA
d_call: TRBD2
v_call: TRBV3-1
cdr3_nt: TGTGCCAGCAGCCCTCTAGCGGGAGGGCCTGGTGAGACCCAGTACTTC
cdr3_aa: CASSPLAGGPGETQYF

j_call: TRBJ2-3
clone_size: NA
d_call: NA
v_call: TRBV29-1
cdr3_nt: TGCAGCGTTGCTGAACTAGCATCGGGTACGCAGTATTTT
cdr3_aa: CSVAELASGTQYF

j_call: TRBJ2-7
clone_size: few
d_call: NA
v_call: TRBV6-2/TRBV6-3
cdr3_nt: TGTGCCAGCAAAACAGGTACCCCCGACTACGAGCAGTACTTC
cdr3_aa: CASKTGTPDYEQYF

j_call: TRBJ1-4
clone_size: NA
d_call: NA
v_call: TRBV7-8
cdr3_nt: TGTGCCAGCAGCCCGGAGGGTGCGGAAAAACTGTTTTTT
cdr3_aa: CASSPEGAEKLFF

j_call: TRBJ2-7
clone_size: NA
d_call: NA
v_call: TRBV15
cdr3_nt: TGTGCCACCAGCAGAGATGGGGGACCGACTCCAATCTACGAGCAGTACTTC
cdr3_aa: CATSRDGGPTPIYEQYF

j_call: TRBJ2-3
clone_size: NA
d_call: NA
v_call: TRBV7-9
cdr3_nt: TGTGCCAGCGTCCGGCAGGGGAGCGCAGATACGCAGTATTTT
cdr3_aa: CASVRQGSADTQYF

j_call: TRBJ2-5
clone_size: NA
d_call: NA
v_call: TRBV5-1
cdr3_nt: TGCGCCAGCAGCGGGAACCGGGCGGAGACCCAGTACTTC
cdr3_aa: CASSGNRAETQYF

j_call: TRBJ1-2
clone_size: NA
d_call: NA
v_call: TRBV27
cdr3_nt: TGTGCCAGCAGTTTAGATAGAGGGAGCAACTATGGCTACACCTTC
cdr3_aa: CASSLDRGSNYGYTF